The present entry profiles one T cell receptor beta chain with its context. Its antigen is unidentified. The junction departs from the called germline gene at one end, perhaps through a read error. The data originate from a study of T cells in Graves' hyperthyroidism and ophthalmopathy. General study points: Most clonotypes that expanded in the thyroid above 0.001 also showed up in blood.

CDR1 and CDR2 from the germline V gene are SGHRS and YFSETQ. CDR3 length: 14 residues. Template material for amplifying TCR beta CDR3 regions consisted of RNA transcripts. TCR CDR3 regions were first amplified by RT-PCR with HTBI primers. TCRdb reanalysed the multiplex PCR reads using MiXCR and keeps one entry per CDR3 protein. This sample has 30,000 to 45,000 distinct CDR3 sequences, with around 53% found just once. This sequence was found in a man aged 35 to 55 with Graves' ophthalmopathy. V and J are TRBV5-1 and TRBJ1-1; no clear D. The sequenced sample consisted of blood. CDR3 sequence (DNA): TGTGCCAGCAGCTTGTCCGGGCAAGGGACTGAAGCTTTCTTT. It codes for CASSLSGQGTEAFF.